Below, one TCR beta chain is given with its context. This entry belongs to a study of blood T cell repertoires in COVID-19. Profiled with immunoSEQ multiplex PCR; TCRdb holds only in-frame clones, not every one. The top ten hold around a fifth of the sample, which has about 40,000 clones, 85% to 90% seen once. CDR1 SQVTM and CDR2 ANQGSEA come from the germline V gene. The CDR3 is 13 residues long. Trimming cost V 3 bases and J 7 bases, with 12 bases left between them. Material: peripheral blood. The chain joins TRBV29-1 to TRBJ1-4; D is unresolved. The sequence came from a man aged 50-60 years in a cohort sampled during active COVID-19. The CDR3 bases are TGCAGCGTTGATGGAGGGATGGGTGAAAAACTGTTTTTT. Its protein product is CSVDGGMGEKLFF.